This TCR beta chain was captured by sequencing in a study of shared clonotypes between healthy human individuals. Germline assignment: CDR1 LNHDA and CDR2 SQIVND (reference sequence). CDR3 length: 16 residues. V lost 0 bases and J lost 5; bases outside the gene matches: 6. Profiled with immunoSEQ multiplex PCR; TCRdb holds only in-frame clones, not every one. The sample yields 550,000 to 850,000 clones, roughly 72% seen once. Donors, without exception, were Caucasian adults residing in Nashville, Tennessee. The TCR was taken from a woman in her twenties or thirties in good health. The rearrangement joins TRBV19 to TRBJ2-1; 8 positions agree with TRBD2. Material for sequencing was memory CD4+ T cells sorted from blood. The sample's subset: CD45RA-negative fraction. The DNA for the CDR3 is TGTGCCAGTAGTATAGATCCGAGCGGGAGCGACAATGAGCAGTTCTTC. Residues: CASSIDPSGSDNEQFF.